This T cell receptor beta chain comes out of a study of OX40 agonist ivuxolimab in advanced cancers. Profiled with immunoSEQ multiplex PCR; TCRdb holds only in-frame clones, not every one. The sample includes over 80,000 clones, around nine tenths seen only once; the top ten take 0.43%. This clone was seen once. The sequence was collected from an adult with an advanced solid tumor such as melanoma, head and neck, liver or kidney cancer. This specimen was CD4+ or CD8+ T cells sorted from blood, taken in a trial of the OX40 agonist ivuxolimab.

The CDR3 spells CASSSGTTYGYTF. The CDR3 DNA follows: TGTGCCAGCAGCTCCGGGACCACATATGGCTACACCTTC. V gene TRBV11-3 combines with J gene TRBJ1-2; TRBD1 might be the D (5 bases). Germline loops: CDR1 SGHNT, CDR2 YENEEA. V was trimmed by 4 bases and J by 5 bases, leaving 11 bases between them. The CDR3 contains 13 residues.